This entry lists 29 T cell receptor beta chains sequenced from one sample in a study of T cells after yellow fever vaccination. TCRdb re-called the 5' RACE reads with MiXCR, one entry per CDR3 protein. The sample holds some 390,000 distinct CDR3 sequences; about 19% are singletons and the top ten take roughly a sixth. The sequencing here drew on PBMCs, taken before the yellow fever booster vaccination. These receptors all come from a man younger than 30 who received the YFV17D yellow fever vaccine.

The genes are TRBV27 and TRBJ2-5; a possible D gene is TRBD1 (5 bases). The CDR3 runs to 14 residues. Trimming left V 7 bases short and J 5 bases short, with 17 bases between. CDR1 is MNHEY and CDR2 is SMNVEV in the germline V gene (reference sequence). The CDR3 DNA reads as TGTGCCAGCATGGGGCGACCGTACTCCGAGACCCAGTACTTC. It codes for CASMGRPYSETQYF.

There are a few counts of this clonotype. The rearrangement uses TRBV5-1 and TRBJ1-3, with D unresolved. The CDR3 is 12 residues long. V shed 0 bases and J shed 4 bases, with 2 bases lying between them. CDR1 and CDR2 from the germline V gene are SGHRS and YFSETQ. The CDR3 reads CASSLEGNTIYF. As DNA, the CDR3 is TGCGCCAGCAGCTTGGAAGGAAACACCATATATTTT.

This clonotype was picked up a small number of times. This chain connects TRBV7-9 to TRBJ2-7; a weak D match, TRBD2 (5 bases). Germline lookup yields CDR1 SEHNR and CDR2 FQNEAQ (reference sequence). The CDR3 has 13 residues. V lost 5 bases and J lost 5, with 13 bases in between. This chain's CDR3 is CASSPRSANEQYF. Written as DNA, the CDR3 is TGTGCCAGCAGCCCCCGTAGCGCGAACGAGCAGTACTTC.

This clonotype came up many times. J is TRBJ2-2 and V is TRBV7-9; the D is unclear. The CDR3 loop spans 13 amino acids. In germline, CDR1 is SEHNR, CDR2 FQNEAQ (reference sequence). V lost 1 base to trimming and J lost 1 base, with 1 base between them. The CDR3 DNA is TGTGCCAGCAGCTTAGAGAACACCGGGGAGCTGTTTTTT. It is translated as CASSLENTGELFF.

This chain uses TRBV6-4 with TRBJ1-5, with TRBD1 matching 7 bases. V lost 0 bases to trimming and J lost 2 bases; unmatched junction nucleotides: 7. The CDR3 runs to 17 residues. Germline values: CDR1 MRHNA, CDR2 SNTAGT. This chain's CDR3 is CASSDSTGVLRNQPQHF. CDR3 nucleotides: TGTGCCAGCAGTGACTCCACAGGGGTCCTCCGCAATCAGCCCCAGCATTTT.

In this sample, this clonotype turned up a few times. This chain joins TRBV7-2 and TRBJ2-5; 10 bases are a match to TRBD2. There are 16 residues in the CDR3. The V and J ends lost 3 bases and 4 bases, in that order; junction bases with no gene match: 8. Germline V gene lookup returns CDR1 SGHTA and CDR2 FQGNSA. Here the CDR3 DNA reads TGTGCCAGCAGCTTCTATTCAGCGGGGGGGCGAGAGACCCAGTACTTC. Protein product: CASSFYSAGGRETQYF.

This clonotype has more than one count but fewer than ten. V gene TRBV4-1 combines with J gene TRBJ2-7; D perhaps matches TRBD2 (6 bases). Germline-derived CDR1 and CDR2 are MGHRA and YSYEKL. This CDR3 has 15 residues. In nucleotides, the CDR3 is TGCGCCAGCATCCAAGTTTCGGGAGACCTTTACGAGCAGTACGTC. Translation: CASIQVSGDLYEQYV.

The chain is built from TRBV29-1 and TRBJ2-1, with TRBD1 identical over 7 bases. This CDR3 has 13 amino acids. Trimming took 5 bases from V and 3 from J; bases not matched to a gene: 4. CDR1 is SQVTM and CDR2 is ANQGSEA in the germline V gene. CDR3 in DNA: TGCAGCGTTACGGGACAGAGCTACAATGAGCAGTTCTTC. Amino acids: CSVTGQSYNEQFF.

This clonotype was counted only a few times. The chain has TRBV7-2 and TRBJ2-1; TRBD1 matches at 8 bases. After removal of 6 bases from V and 4 bases from J, the junction contained 8 bases not matched to a gene. There are 15 residues in the CDR3. Per the germline V gene, CDR1 is SGHTA and CDR2 is FQGNSA. CDR3 in amino acids: CASSSDRVLYNEQFF. CDR3 sequence (DNA): TGTGCCAGCAGTTCGGACAGGGTACTGTACAATGAGCAGTTCTTC.

This clonotype was observed a handful of times. J is TRBJ1-2 and V is TRBV6-5; D is possibly TRBD1 (5 bases). The V gene lost 0 bases and the J gene lost 2 bases, with 10 bases spanning the gap. The length of the CDR3 is 15 residues. Germline V gene data show CDR1 as MNHEY and CDR2 as SVGAGI. The DNA of the CDR3 is TGTGCCAGCAGTTACTCGCTCAGGGTCAACTATGGCTACACCTTC. Translation: CASSYSLRVNYGYTF.

The CDR3 bases are TGTGCCAGCACCCCGGAACAGATTACCTACGAGCAGTACTTC. It specifies CASTPEQITYEQYF. This chain uses TRBV2 with TRBJ2-7; D is uncertain. V was shortened by 7 bases and J by 2 bases, with 15 bases between the two germline ends. CDR1 is SNHLY, CDR2 FYNNEI, per germline. This CDR3 has 14 amino acids.

The J gene is TRBJ1-2, the V gene TRBV6-5; D not resolved. V lost 4 bases to trimming and J lost 0 bases, with 15 bases between them. This CDR3 comprises 16 residues. Germline lookup yields CDR1 MNHEY and CDR2 SVGAGI. CDR3 bases: TGTGCCAGCAGTTCCGTCCCGGGCAGAGCTAACTATGGCTACACCTTC. Protein sequence: CASSSVPGRANYGYTF.

This clonotype was recorded at least ten times. The chain's CDR3 is CASSFESGANVLTF. The CDR3 nucleotides are TGTGCCAGCAGTTTCGAATCTGGGGCCAACGTCCTGACTTTC. The rearrangement links TRBV12-3 or TRBV12-4 to TRBJ2-6, with D uncertain. The CDR3 covers 14 residues. Between the trimmed V and J ends, which lost 3 bases and 1 base, there was a span of 4 bases.

This clonotype occurred a few times. The chain is built from TRBV4-1 and TRBJ2-5; TRBD1 agrees at 7 bases. J was trimmed by 2 bases and V by 5 bases; bases with no gene match: 8. This CDR3 comprises 15 residues. CDR1 is MGHRA and CDR2 is YSYEKL in the germline V gene. CDR3 loop: CASSGRGQQQETQYF. CDR3 coding DNA: TGCGCCAGCAGCGGCCGGGGACAGCAGCAAGAGACCCAGTACTTC.

The chain's CDR3 is CASSFAGVNTEAFF. In DNA form, the CDR3 reads TGTGCCAGCAGCTTCGCGGGGGTGAACACTGAAGCTTTCTTT. The genes are TRBV7-2 and TRBJ1-1; maybe TRBD1 (5 bases). The germline V gene has CDR1 SGHTA and CDR2 FQGNSA. This CDR3 contains 14 residues. V lost 3 bases to trimming and J lost 0 bases, with 8 bases between them. Full variable domain (rest looked up from reference TRBV7-2 and TRBJ1-1): GAGVSQSPSNKVTEKGKDVELRCDPISGHTALYWYRQSLGQGLEFLIYFQGNSAPDKSGLPSDRFSAERTGGSVSTLTIQRTQQEDSAVYLCASSFAGVNTEAFFGQGTRLTVV.

This clonotype has more than one count but fewer than ten. The chain employs TRBV29-1 and TRBJ2-2; no definite D call. V lost 5 bases and J lost 2, with 9 bases in between. There are 13 residues in the CDR3. Germline CDR1 is SQVTM and CDR2 is ANQGSEA. The chain's CDR3 is CSVRTANTGELFF. The CDR3 DNA reads TGCAGCGTTCGAACAGCCAACACCGGGGAGCTGTTTTTT.

This clonotype was picked up a small number of times. J is TRBJ1-1 and V is TRBV11-2, with 7 bases identical to TRBD1. V gave up 5 bases and J gave up 8 bases; unmatched junction bases: 8. Germline V CDR1 and CDR2: SGHAT, FQNNGV. This CDR3 spans 13 amino acids. Here the CDR3 reads CASSPKTGPEAFF. DNA of the CDR3: TGTGCCAGCAGCCCAAAGACAGGGCCCGAAGCTTTCTTT.

The CDR3 DNA is TGTGCCAGCAGCTTAGGGTCAGACACAGATACGCAGTATTTT. Its protein product is CASSLGSDTDTQYF. The chain employs TRBV7-2 and TRBJ2-3, with D uncertain. The germline V gene encodes CDR1 SGHTA and CDR2 FQGNSA. This CDR3 is built from 14 residues. Trimming left V 1 base short and J 2 bases short, with 7 bases between.

This clonotype was observed a handful of times. The genes are TRBV7-2 and TRBJ2-5; TRBD2 aligns across 7 bases. Trimming removed 3 bases from V and 1 base from J; junction bases left unmatched: 5. This CDR3 spans 15 amino acids. Germline lookup yields CDR1 SGHTA and CDR2 FQGNSA. The DNA of the CDR3 is TGTGCCAGCAGCTTGCAGCGGGGAGTCCAAGAGACCCAGTACTTC. Translated: CASSLQRGVQETQYF. The whole variable domain, remainder taken from reference TRBV7-2 and TRBJ2-5, is GAGVSQSPSNKVTEKGKDVELRCDPISGHTALYWYRQSLGQGLEFLIYFQGNSAPDKSGLPSDRFSAERTGGSVSTLTIQRTQQEDSAVYLCASSLQRGVQETQYFGPGTRLLVL.

This clonotype was seen a few times. CDR3 sequence reads: CASSQQDSSILAQHF. The CDR3 DNA sequence: TGCGCCAGCAGCCAGCAGGACAGTTCAATCTTAGCCCAGCATTTT. The chain combines TRBV4-1 with TRBJ1-5, with D possibly matching TRBD1 (6 bases). V was clipped by 3 bases and J by 11 bases, with 20 bases between them. Germline V gene lookup returns CDR1 MGHRA and CDR2 YSYEKL. The CDR3 length is 15 residues.

This clonotype came up many times. The chain recombines TRBV10-3 with TRBJ2-1; TRBD1 is a possible D gene (5 bases). V was pared by 10 bases and J by 6 bases, with 16 bases between. Germline V gene lookup returns CDR1 ENHRY and CDR2 SYGVKD. This CDR3 has 13 amino acids. CDR3 bases: TGTGCCACTTTAGGCGACAGCTTCAATGAGCAGTTCTTC. Encoded protein: CATLGDSFNEQFF.

This clonotype turned up a few times. The chain uses TRBV5-1 and TRBJ2-2; 7 bases map to TRBD2. This CDR3 is built from 14 residues. V gave up 4 bases and J gave up 5 bases; unmatched junction bases: 5. Germline-derived CDR1 and CDR2 are SGHRS and YFSETQ. CDR3 region: CASSPRGETGELFF. In DNA, the CDR3 is TGCGCCAGCAGCCCACGGGGGGAGACCGGGGAGCTGTTTTTT.

The table lists this clonotype with a few counts. The chain links TRBV7-8 to TRBJ2-6, with 7 bases lining up with TRBD1. Germline V gene lookup returns CDR1 SGHVS and CDR2 FQNEAQ. CDR3 size: 18 residues. Losses at the gene ends were 3 bases for V and 1 base for J; bases not matched to a gene: 9. This CDR3 is CASSLLRDRPSGANVLTF. The DNA of the CDR3 is TGTGCCAGCAGCTTGTTACGGGACAGACCTTCTGGGGCCAACGTCCTGACTTTC.

The chain combines TRBV7-2 with TRBJ1-2; D remains ambiguous. Germline CDR1 SGHTA, CDR2 FQGNSA. The V gene lost 7 bases and the J gene lost 8 bases, with 14 bases spanning the gap. The CDR3 has 12 amino acids. CDR3 amino acids: CASTLNAEGYTF. CDR3 bases: TGTGCCAGCACCCTGAACGCAGAGGGCTACACCTTC.

V usage is TRBV5-6 and J usage is TRBJ1-1; D unclear. The CDR3 has 15 amino acids. Germline lookup yields CDR1 SGHDT and CDR2 YYEEEE. The ends were cut back, 0 bases at V and 1 base at J, with 10 bases in the middle. CDR3 loop: CASSLVASRNTEAFF. The CDR3 region has the DNA TGTGCCAGCAGCTTGGTCGCCAGCCGGAACACTGAAGCTTTCTTT.

This clonotype was seen only a few times. The gene calls are TRBV20-1 and TRBJ2-7; D not resolved. The germline gives CDR1 DFQATT, CDR2 SNEGSKA (reference sequence). The CDR3 is 11 amino acids. Here the CDR3 DNA reads TGCCACCCTGGGCGGCTTCACGAGCAGTACGTC. Protein sequence: CHPGRLHEQYV.

The V and J genes are TRBV7-9 and TRBJ1-1; D not certain. The V end was cut by 3 bases, the J end by 3 bases, with 14 bases between. Per the germline V gene, CDR1 is SEHNR and CDR2 is FQNEAQ (reference sequence). The CDR3 is 15 residues long. The chain's CDR3 is CASSFRTISHTEAFF. The DNA of the CDR3 is TGTGCCAGCAGCTTCCGGACGATATCCCACACTGAAGCTTTCTTT.

This clonotype was counted many times. The chain uses TRBV18 and TRBJ1-5; D remains ambiguous. CDR3 length: 14 residues. Germline CDR1 is KGHSH and CDR2 is LQKENI. Trimming removed 3 bases from V and 4 bases from J, with 10 bases in between. CDR3 nucleotide sequence: TGTGCCAGCTCACCGACCACAAGAAATCAGCCCCAGCATTTT. Its protein is CASSPTTRNQPQHF. Full variable domain (rest looked up from reference TRBV18 and TRBJ1-5): NAGVMQNPRHLVRRRGQEARLRCSPMKGHSHVYWYRQLPEEGLKFMVYLQKENIIDESGMPKERFSAEFPKEGPSILRIQQVVRGDSAAYFCASSPTTRNQPQHFGDGTRLSIL.

This clonotype was seen a few times. The chain carries TRBV7-9 and TRBJ2-3; D not certain. Trimming stripped 11 bases from V and 4 bases from J, with 1 base between. The CDR3 spans 8 residues. Germline CDR1 is SEHNR and CDR2 is FQNEAQ (reference sequence). The CDR3 region is CAADTQYF. In DNA, the CDR3 is TGTGCCGCAGATACGCAGTATTTT.